A selection of T cell receptor beta chains follows, all from one sample in a study of CD8+CD57+ T cells in acquired aplastic anemia. A single record per CDR3 protein comes from TCRdb applying MiXCR to the reads. In the table there are about 420,000 distinct CDR3 sequences, just under 70% of which are singletons. The sample consisted of sorted CD4+, CD8+, or CD8+CD57+ T cells (not recorded which) from PBMCs. The receptor set was obtained from a human donor in good health, serving as a control. CDR3s include the opening cysteine and the closing phenylalanine or tryptophan. The D gene is left open where the match is weak. A clone size is listed for some rows: how often the clone was seen (once, few, many), or a class if it is expanded.

V gene: TRBV10-2
J gene: TRBJ2-3
D gene: TRBD2
clone size: NA
CDR3 DNA: TGCGCCAGCCGGACTAGCGGGGGGGGAGATACGCAGTATTTT
CDR3 protein: CASRTSGGGDTQYF

V gene: TRBV5-1
J gene: TRBJ2-1
D gene: TRBD2
clone size: NA
CDR3 DNA: TGTGCCAACAGCCCCTCCCGCGGGGGGACCAATGAGCAGTTCTTC
CDR3 protein: CANSPSRGGTNEQFF

V gene: TRBV18
J gene: TRBJ1-5
D gene: NA
clone size: many
CDR3 DNA: TGTGCCAGCGCAGAACAGGGCAGGCAGCCCCAGCATTTT
CDR3 protein: CASAEQGRQPQHF

V gene: TRBV5-1
J gene: TRBJ1-3
D gene: NA
clone size: NA
CDR3 DNA: TGCGCCAACAGCCCATTAGCCTCTGGAAACACCATATATTTT
CDR3 protein: CANSPLASGNTIYF

V gene: TRBV6-1
J gene: TRBJ1-6
D gene: TRBD1
clone size: NA
CDR3 DNA: TGTGCCGTCAGTGATCGGACAGGGGGTTCACCCCTCCACTTT
CDR3 protein: CAVSDRTGGSPLHF

V gene: TRBV6-6
J gene: TRBJ2-7
D gene: TRBD1
clone size: many
CDR3 DNA: TGTGCCAGCAGTAGACAGGGGCCTCTGTCGTCGGAGCAGTACTTC
CDR3 protein: CASSRQGPLSSEQYF

V gene: TRBV7-6
J gene: TRBJ1-6
D gene: NA
clone size: NA
CDR3 DNA: TGTGCCAGCAGCTTACAGGGAAGCTCGACAATCGCGCCCCTCCACTTT
CDR3 protein: CASSLQGSSTIAPLHF

V gene: TRBV7-2
J gene: TRBJ1-1
D gene: TRBD1
clone size: NA
CDR3 DNA: TGTGCCAGCAGCTTATCGCTACCCAGGGGGCGGGACACTGAAGCTTTCTTT
CDR3 protein: CASSLSLPRGRDTEAFF

V gene: TRBV7-2
J gene: TRBJ1-5
D gene: NA
clone size: NA
CDR3 DNA: TGTGCCAGCAGCTTGAACCGTGAGTGTCTTAATAAGCCCCAGCATTTT
CDR3 protein: CASSLNRECLNKPQHF

V gene: TRBV19
J gene: TRBJ2-1
D gene: TRBD1
clone size: few
CDR3 DNA: TGTGCCAGTAGTACGCGACAGGGAAATGAGCAGTTCTTC
CDR3 protein: CASSTRQGNEQFF

V gene: TRBV15
J gene: TRBJ1-6
D gene: NA
clone size: NA
CDR3 DNA: TGTGCCAGCAGTTTAGTGAGGGGGGTTAGCAATTACCCCCTCCACTTT
CDR3 protein: CASSLVRGVSNYPLHF

V gene: TRBV10-2
J gene: TRBJ2-3
D gene: NA
clone size: NA
CDR3 DNA: TGTGCCAGCAGTGTGGCGGGGCGCACAGATACGCAGTATTTT
CDR3 protein: CASSVAGRTDTQYF

V gene: TRBV6-2/TRBV6-3
J gene: TRBJ2-1
D gene: TRBD2
clone size: few
CDR3 DNA: TGTGCCAGCAGGACTAGCGGGGGGACAGATGAGCAGTTCTTC
CDR3 protein: CASRTSGGTDEQFF

V gene: TRBV10-3
J gene: TRBJ2-7
D gene: TRBD2
clone size: NA
CDR3 DNA: TGTGCCATCAGTGGGGAGGGGACCGACGAGCAGTACTTC
CDR3 protein: CAISGEGTDEQYF

V gene: TRBV4-3
J gene: TRBJ1-2
D gene: TRBD1
clone size: many
CDR3 DNA: TGCGCCAGCAGCCAACTGACAGGGAGCTATGGCTACACCTTC
CDR3 protein: CASSQLTGSYGYTF

V gene: TRBV7-9
J gene: TRBJ1-1
D gene: NA
clone size: NA
CDR3 DNA: NA
CDR3 protein: CASSPDHGDYTFGF

V gene: TRBV29-1
J gene: TRBJ1-1
D gene: NA
clone size: many
CDR3 DNA: TGCAGCGTAGCAGGGCTAAACACTGAAGCTTTCTTT
CDR3 protein: CSVAGLNTEAFF

V gene: TRBV7-3
J gene: TRBJ2-5
D gene: NA
clone size: NA
CDR3 DNA: TGTGCCAGCAGCTTGGATTGTAGCCAAAACACTCAGTACTTC
CDR3 protein: CASSLDCSQNTQYF

V gene: TRBV7-9
J gene: TRBJ2-1
D gene: NA
clone size: NA
CDR3 DNA: NA
CDR3 protein: CASSKASTSGRAQKFF

V gene: TRBV29-1
J gene: TRBJ1-1
D gene: TRBD1
clone size: many
CDR3 DNA: TGCAGCGTCTTCCGGACAGGGGCGACTGAAGCTTTCTTT
CDR3 protein: CSVFRTGATEAFF

V gene: TRBV5-1
J gene: TRBJ1-5
D gene: NA
clone size: NA
CDR3 DNA: TGTGCCAGCAGCTTTAGAGCCGGGAATCCGCCCCAGCATTTT
CDR3 protein: CASSFRAGNPPQHF

V gene: TRBV10-3
J gene: TRBJ2-3
D gene: NA
clone size: NA
CDR3 DNA: TGTACCATCCGAAAATCGGGCGGGTTAACAGATACGCAGTATTTT
CDR3 protein: CTIRKSGGLTDTQYF

V gene: TRBV20-1
J gene: TRBJ2-5
D gene: TRBD1
clone size: NA
CDR3 DNA: TGCAGTGCCACAACAGGGGGCGACGAGACCCAGTACTTC
CDR3 protein: CSATTGGDETQYF

V gene: TRBV11-3
J gene: TRBJ2-5
D gene: TRBD2
clone size: NA
CDR3 DNA: TGTGCTAGCAGCAACTGCGGGGGGCGGAAAGAGACCCAGTACTTC
CDR3 protein: CASSNCGGRKETQYF

V gene: TRBV20-1
J gene: TRBJ1-1
D gene: NA
clone size: many
CDR3 DNA: TGCAGTGCTGCGTTCAGGGAATGGGGGAACACTGAAGCTTTCTTT
CDR3 protein: CSAAFREWGNTEAFF

V gene: TRBV7-2
J gene: TRBJ2-5
D gene: NA
clone size: NA
CDR3 DNA: TGTGCCAGCAGCCTAGATCGGGGGTGGTATGATCCCCAGTACTTC
CDR3 protein: CASSLDRGWYDPQYF

V gene: TRBV9
J gene: TRBJ2-5
D gene: NA
clone size: NA
CDR3 DNA: TGTGCCAGCAGCCCAGACGGATGGACCCAGTACTTC
CDR3 protein: CASSPDGWTQYF

V gene: TRBV2
J gene: TRBJ2-4
D gene: TRBD1
clone size: few
CDR3 DNA: TGTGCCAGCAGGGACAGGGGCGACAAAAACATTCAGTACTTC
CDR3 protein: CASRDRGDKNIQYF

V gene: TRBV29-1
J gene: TRBJ1-4
D gene: NA
clone size: NA
CDR3 DNA: TGCAGCGTTGACAGGGCTAATGAAAAACTGTTTTTT
CDR3 protein: CSVDRANEKLFF

V gene: TRBV15
J gene: TRBJ1-6
D gene: NA
clone size: NA
CDR3 DNA: TGTGCCACCAGCTTGGGACGAACTAATTCACCCCTCCATTTT
CDR3 protein: CATSLGRTNSPLHF

V gene: TRBV11-2
J gene: TRBJ2-7
D gene: NA
clone size: NA
CDR3 DNA: TGTGCCAGCAGCCCGGAACGGCGGTACGAGCAGTACTTC
CDR3 protein: CASSPERRYEQYF

V gene: TRBV6-4
J gene: TRBJ2-7
D gene: NA
clone size: NA
CDR3 DNA: TGTGCCAGCAGTGAGGAGGGTTCGGCCTACGAGCAGTACTTC
CDR3 protein: CASSEEGSAYEQYF

V gene: TRBV5-8
J gene: TRBJ2-7
D gene: NA
clone size: NA
CDR3 DNA: TGCGCCAGCAGCCAAACGACGGCAGGCCTTTACGAGCAGTACTTC
CDR3 protein: CASSQTTAGLYEQYF

V gene: TRBV7-8
J gene: TRBJ2-7
D gene: NA
clone size: many
CDR3 DNA: TGTGCCAGCAGCGCGCTCCGGGACACATACGAGCAGTACTTC
CDR3 protein: CASSALRDTYEQYF

V gene: TRBV7-2
J gene: TRBJ1-2
D gene: NA
clone size: NA
CDR3 DNA: TGTGCCAGCAGTCCTCGAGTACGAGACTATACCTTC
CDR3 protein: CASSPRVRDYTF

V gene: TRBV11-2
J gene: TRBJ2-3
D gene: NA
clone size: once
CDR3 DNA: TGTGCCAGCAGCCCATATCCTAGCGATACGCAGTATTTT
CDR3 protein: CASSPYPSDTQYF

V gene: TRBV4-3
J gene: TRBJ1-1
D gene: NA
clone size: NA
CDR3 DNA: TGCGCCAGCAGCCCAATCGCCTTGACTAGCGGGGGGGCCGGAGGCACTGAAGCTTTCTTT
CDR3 protein: CASSPIALTSGGAGGTEAFF

V gene: TRBV12-3/TRBV12-4
J gene: TRBJ2-7
D gene: NA
clone size: many
CDR3 DNA: TGTGCCAGCAGTCAAAGATATGGCGGAGCCTACGAGCAGTACTTC
CDR3 protein: CASSQRYGGAYEQYF

V gene: TRBV7-2
J gene: TRBJ1-4
D gene: TRBD1
clone size: NA
CDR3 DNA: TGTGCCAGCAGCTTGGGACAGCAATACTCACAACAACACTTTTTT
CDR3 protein: CASSLGQQYSQQHFF

V gene: TRBV7-2
J gene: TRBJ1-5
D gene: NA
clone size: NA
CDR3 DNA: TGTGCCAGCAGCTCCCGTGGGACTCGGGCCCAGCATTTT
CDR3 protein: CASSSRGTRAQHF

V gene: TRBV7-7
J gene: TRBJ2-5
D gene: NA
clone size: many
CDR3 DNA: TGTGCCAGCAGCCCCGACAGGCAAGAGACCCAGTACTTC
CDR3 protein: CASSPDRQETQYF

V gene: TRBV15
J gene: TRBJ1-5
D gene: NA
clone size: NA
CDR3 DNA: TGTGCCAGCAGCTCTGGCGCGGCTTCGAATCAGCCCCGGCATTTT
CDR3 protein: CASSSGAASNQPRHF

V gene: TRBV9
J gene: TRBJ2-7
D gene: NA
clone size: NA
CDR3 DNA: TGTGCCAGCAGCGTAAACACTTACTACGAGCAGTACTTC
CDR3 protein: CASSVNTYYEQYF

V gene: TRBV6-5
J gene: TRBJ2-1
D gene: TRBD2
clone size: NA
CDR3 DNA: TGTGCCAGCAGTGAACTAGCGTTGAATGAGCAGTTCTTC
CDR3 protein: CASSELALNEQFF

V gene: TRBV12-3/TRBV12-4
J gene: TRBJ1-4
D gene: NA
clone size: NA
CDR3 DNA: TGTGCCAGCAGTCCTGCCCGAGGTGAGGAAAAACTGTTTTTT
CDR3 protein: CASSPARGEEKLFF

V gene: TRBV5-1
J gene: TRBJ1-1
D gene: NA
clone size: NA
CDR3 DNA: TGCGCCAGCAGCTTGGTTCCCGGGGGGGCCATACGGTCTGAAGCTTTCTTT
CDR3 protein: CASSLVPGGAIRSEAFF

V gene: TRBV10-3
J gene: TRBJ2-7
D gene: TRBD2
clone size: few
CDR3 DNA: TGTGCCATCACCCCTAAGACTAGCGGGGGGTACGAGCAGTACTTC
CDR3 protein: CAITPKTSGGYEQYF

V gene: TRBV5-1
J gene: TRBJ1-2
D gene: NA
clone size: NA
CDR3 DNA: TGTGCCAGCAGCTTGGAGGCAGCCCATGACTACACCTTC
CDR3 protein: CASSLEAAHDYTF

V gene: TRBV2
J gene: TRBJ1-2
D gene: NA
clone size: NA
CDR3 DNA: TGTGCCAGCAAGGGGCAGGGAGGCAACTATGGCTACCCGTTC
CDR3 protein: CASKGQGGNYGYPF

V gene: TRBV7-2
J gene: TRBJ1-2
D gene: NA
clone size: few
CDR3 DNA: TGTGCCTCGGGTTCAGGGGATAGAAACACCTTC
CDR3 protein: CASGSGDRNTF

V gene: TRBV20-1
J gene: TRBJ1-5
D gene: TRBD1
clone size: NA
CDR3 DNA: TGCAGTGTCGGAGGGGACAGGCAGCCCCAGCATTTT
CDR3 protein: CSVGGDRQPQHF

V gene: TRBV9
J gene: TRBJ1-2
D gene: TRBD1
clone size: NA
CDR3 DNA: TGTGCCAGCGGGACAGGGGGCGGTGTCTATGGCTACACCTTC
CDR3 protein: CASGTGGGVYGYTF

V gene: TRBV7-2
J gene: TRBJ1-4
D gene: NA
clone size: NA
CDR3 DNA: NA
CDR3 protein: CASSSYPNEQFFGFF

V gene: TRBV20-1
J gene: TRBJ1-1
D gene: NA
clone size: once
CDR3 DNA: TGCAGCGTTGTCGTGTCAGGCCAGACCACCGAAGCTTTCTTT
CDR3 protein: CSVVVSGQTTEAFF

V gene: TRBV12-3/TRBV12-4
J gene: TRBJ2-2
D gene: NA
clone size: NA
CDR3 DNA: TGTGCCAGCAGCCCAGATTATAACACCGGGGAGCTGTTTTTT
CDR3 protein: CASSPDYNTGELFF

V gene: TRBV20-1
J gene: TRBJ2-1
D gene: TRBD1
clone size: few
CDR3 DNA: TGCAGTGCTCCAAGGGACAGCTCCTACAATGAGCAGTTCTTC
CDR3 protein: CSAPRDSSYNEQFF